The 28 T cell receptor beta chains given below trace back to one sample, sequenced in a study of T cell responses to AZD1222 COVID-19 vaccine. The method was immunoSEQ multiplex PCR; TCRdb's version includes in-frame clones alone and lacks a portion of them. In the table there are some 120,000 clones, just under 95% of which are singletons. The specimen was peripheral blood, collected on day 0 of AZD1222 vaccination. The source of these receptors is an adult in good health.

The chain couples TRBV6-2 or TRBV6-3 to TRBJ1-4; TRBD1 matches at 7 bases. Germline trimming cut 2 bases from V and 5 bases from J; bases unmatched to any gene: 5. CDR3 length equals 15 residues. Per germline, CDR1 MNHEY and CDR2 SVGEGT. In nucleotides, the CDR3 is TGTGCCAGCAGTTACGTGACAGGGCCGAATGAAAAACTGTTTTTT. Protein sequence: CASSYVTGPNEKLFF.

This sequence joins TRBV19 and TRBJ1-1; D is ambiguous. The CDR3 is 13 amino acids. V was clipped by 7 bases and J by 5 bases, with 14 bases between them. The germline CDR1 and CDR2 sequences are LNHDA and SQIVND (reference sequence). CDR3: CASTQPIATEAFF. The CDR3 DNA follows: TGTGCCAGTACCCAACCCATTGCAACTGAAGCTTTCTTT.

The rearrangement uses TRBV2 and TRBJ2-7; D might be TRBD1 (6 bases). The CDR3 consists of 14 residues. Trimming removed 4 bases from V and 3 bases from J, with 13 bases in between. Germline CDR1 reads SNHLY; CDR2 reads FYNNEI. CDR3: CASSVVRGGYEQYF. The CDR3 nucleotides are TGTGCCAGCAGTGTAGTCAGGGGTGGCTACGAGCAGTACTTC.

The rearrangement uses TRBV13 and TRBJ1-3; TRBD1 might be the D (6 bases). CDR3 length: 15 amino acids. V lost 5 bases to trimming and J lost 0 bases, with 11 bases between them. CDR1 and CDR2 (germline): PRHDT, FYEKMQ (reference sequence). This CDR3 reads CASSRTDTSGNTIYF. The DNA for the CDR3 is TGTGCCAGCAGCCGGACAGACACCTCTGGAAACACCATATATTTT.

A note on this clone: Its ends do not fully match the called genes, so a read error is possible. The gene calls are TRBV7-2 and TRBJ1-1; D call uncertain. Germline V gene data show CDR1 as SGHTA and CDR2 as FQGNSA. The CDR3 is 14 residues long. The CDR3 DNA reads as TGTGCCAGCAGGTTAGGGTTAGGCGGCACTGAAGCTTTCTTT. This encodes CASRLGLGGTEAFF.

The chain employs TRBV3-1 (or the pseudogene TRBV3-2) and TRBJ2-7, with D perhaps TRBD2 (5 bases). Germline CDR1 and CDR2: LGHDT and YNNKEL (reference sequence). Deletions cut 0 bases from V and 9 bases from J, with 9 bases between. This CDR3 is 12 amino acids long. The CDR3, as DNA: TGTGCCAGCAGCCAAGATGAGAGCGGGCAGTACTTC. It yields the protein CASSQDESGQYF.

This clone was picked up a small number of times. This sequence joins TRBV27 and TRBJ2-7; D possibly corresponds to TRBD2 (7 bases). Germline CDR1 is MNHEY and CDR2 is SMNVEV (reference sequence). The CDR3 is 16 amino acids. Trimming left V 3 bases short and J 6 bases short, with 21 bases between. CDR3 sequence reads: CASSFLPAGGRGEQYF. Here the CDR3 DNA reads TGTGCCAGCAGTTTCCTCCCGGCCGGGGGGCGAGGCGAGCAGTACTTC.

This clone was detected once. V gene TRBV23-1 combines with J gene TRBJ2-1, with 7 bases aligning to TRBD2. TRBV23-1 is filed as an ORF, its function uncertain. The CDR3 is 15 residues long. After removal of 1 base from V and 4 bases from J, the junction contained 4 bases not matched to a gene. CDR3 residues: CASSQWRELYNEQFF. In nucleotides, the CDR3 is TGCGCCAGCAGTCAATGGCGGGAGTTATACAATGAGCAGTTCTTC.

The genes are TRBV5-6 and TRBJ2-1; no firm D call. The CDR3 covers 11 residues. Trimming cost V 2 bases and J 7 bases, with 4 bases left between them. Looked up from germline, CDR1 is SGHDT and CDR2 is YYEEEE. The CDR3 region has the DNA TGTGCCAGCAGCTTTATGAATGAGCAGTTCTTC. It specifies CASSFMNEQFF.

The V and J genes are TRBV27 and TRBJ2-6; D not certain. V gave up 7 bases and J gave up 4 bases, with 20 bases separating them. The CDR3 extends over 17 amino acids. Germline CDR1 reads MNHEY; CDR2 reads SMNVEV (reference sequence). The CDR3 spells CASTVVWLPNGANVLTF. CDR3 nucleotides: TGTGCCAGCACCGTGGTCTGGCTCCCCAACGGGGCCAACGTCCTGACTTTC.

V is TRBV7-8 and J is TRBJ1-5; D is unclear. V lost 1 base to trimming and J lost 4 bases, with 11 bases between them. CDR1 and CDR2 from the germline V gene are SGHVS and FQNEAQ. The CDR3 is made up of 15 amino acids. The CDR3 DNA is TGTGCCAGCAGCTTAGGGACTAGGTCGAATCAGCCCCAGCATTTT. Protein product: CASSLGTRSNQPQHF.

As concerns this clone: This specimen includes other DNA sequences encoding the same CDR3. The V call is TRBV15, the J call TRBJ2-3; TRBD2 is a possible D gene (6 bases). CDR3 length: 14 residues. In germline, CDR1 is LNHNV, CDR2 YYDKDF (reference sequence). The germline V and J ends were trimmed by 0 bases and 3 bases, with 7 bases remaining between them. The CDR3 protein is CATSRDGGTDTQYF. The CDR3, as DNA: TGTGCCACCAGCAGAGATGGGGGGACAGATACGCAGTATTTT.

In its sample, this clone was seen once. The chain employs TRBV3-1 (or the pseudogene TRBV3-2) and TRBJ2-3; no definite D call. Trimming stripped 2 bases from V and 9 bases from J, with 6 bases between. This CDR3 comprises 11 residues. Germline V lookup: CDR1 LGHDT, CDR2 YNNKEL (reference sequence). CDR3 sequence reads: CASSQQTTQYF. The CDR3 DNA reads TGTGCCAGCAGCCAACAGACGACGCAGTATTTT.

This clone occurred a few times. The chain carries TRBV5-4 and TRBJ1-1, with a weak D call TRBD1 (6 bases). Germline loops: CDR1 SGHNT, CDR2 YYREEE (reference sequence). V was shortened by 5 bases and J by 4 bases, with 15 bases between the two germline ends. This CDR3 comprises 14 residues. The CDR3 nucleotides are TGTGCCAGCAGGACTACAGGGATGGGCACTGAAGCTTTCTTT. Translation: CASRTTGMGTEAFF.

This rearrangement joins TRBV5-1 to TRBJ2-2, with D maybe TRBD1 (5 bases). Germline CDR1 reads SGHRS; CDR2 reads YFSETQ. The CDR3 is 14 residues long. Deletions cut 2 bases from V and 5 bases from J, with 10 bases between. DNA of the CDR3: TGCGCCAGCAGCTTAAACCAGGGTACCGGGGAGCTGTTTTTT. Amino acids: CASSLNQGTGELFF.

The chain is built from TRBV7-3 and TRBJ1-2, with D unclear. Deletions cut 6 bases from V and 3 bases from J, with 5 bases between. The CDR3 extends over 11 amino acids. Germline V gene lookup returns CDR1 SGHTA and CDR2 FQGTGA. Here the CDR3 reads CASSPDYGYTF. The CDR3 DNA reads TGTGCCAGCAGTCCCGACTATGGCTACACCTTC.

V and J are TRBV27 and TRBJ1-1; 7 bases fit TRBD1. The V segment lost 5 bases and the J segment 3 bases; nucleotides outside the gene matches: 15. The CDR3 length is 17 residues. Germline V gene data show CDR1 as MNHEY and CDR2 as SMNVEV (reference sequence). This chain's CDR3 is CASSHMGQRVMDTEAFF. The CDR3 DNA reads as TGTGCCAGCAGTCACATGGGACAGAGAGTAATGGACACTGAAGCTTTCTTT.

The chain is built from TRBV5-1 and TRBJ2-5; either TRBD1 or TRBD2 may fit D (5 bases each). The V gene's germline CDR1 is SGHRS and CDR2 YFSETQ. This CDR3 is built from 13 residues. Deletions cut 4 bases from V and 5 bases from J, with 12 bases between. Written as DNA, the CDR3 is TGCGCCAGCAGCATACACTGGGGGGAGACCCAGTACTTC. It specifies CASSIHWGETQYF.

The CDR3 nucleotides are TGTGCCAGCAGGAAAATCCGAGGGAACTCTGGAAACACCATATATTTT. This translates into CASRKIRGNSGNTIYF. This chain connects TRBV11-2 to TRBJ1-3; D gene ambiguous. The CDR3 spans 16 residues. The V gene lost 6 bases and the J gene lost 0 bases, with 15 bases spanning the gap. Per the germline V gene, CDR1 is SGHAT and CDR2 is FQNNGV.

The V gene is TRBV19, the J gene TRBJ2-7; 10 bases agree with TRBD2. Germline V gene lookup returns CDR1 LNHDA and CDR2 SQIVND (reference sequence). The CDR3 sequence is 16 residues long. V was pared by 6 bases and J by 5 bases, with 13 bases of the junction left unmatched. CDR3 sequence reads: CASSLSASGSVHEQYF. In DNA form, the CDR3 reads TGTGCCAGTAGCTTATCGGCTAGCGGGAGTGTACACGAGCAGTACTTC.

In this sample, this clone turned up once. The chain recombines TRBV2 with TRBJ1-1; no clear D. The germline gives CDR1 SNHLY, CDR2 FYNNEI. This CDR3 comprises 13 residues. V lost 2 bases and J lost 8, with 12 bases in between. DNA of the CDR3: TGTGCCAGCAGTGAAACTCACCCAACAGAAGCTTTCTTT. This codes for CASSETHPTEAFF.

The chain recombines TRBV6-5 with TRBJ2-7; maybe TRBD1 (5 bases). V lost 6 bases and J lost 4, with 19 bases in between. Germline V CDR1 and CDR2: MNHEY, SVGAGI. The CDR3 totals 15 residues. The CDR3 is CASSRTQTVGYEQYF. The DNA of the CDR3 is TGTGCCAGCAGCCGGACCCAGACAGTAGGGTACGAGCAGTACTTC.

The rearrangement uses TRBV5-1 and TRBJ2-7, with D possibly being TRBD1 (6 bases). CDR1 and CDR2 from the germline V gene are SGHRS and YFSETQ. The CDR3 consists of 12 residues. The V and J ends lost 5 bases and 4 bases respectively, with 10 bases between them. CDR3 protein: CASRPDRYEQYF. The CDR3 coding sequence is TGCGCCAGCAGACCGGACAGATACGAGCAGTACTTC.

This clone has just a few counts. V gene TRBV10-1 combines with J gene TRBJ1-1; TRBD1 might be the D (6 bases). The CDR3 is made up of 12 amino acids. The V end lost 8 bases, the J end lost 4 bases, and 11 bases lay between the germline ends. Germline lookup yields CDR1 WNHNN and CDR2 SYGVQD (reference sequence). CDR3 amino acids: CASSSGATEAFF. CDR3 DNA: TGCGCCAGCTCATCGGGGGCCACTGAAGCTTTCTTT.

The CDR3 DNA sequence: TGTGCCACTCAATTGAACACTGAAGCTTTCTTT. As protein: CATQLNTEAFF. This chain links TRBV10-3 with TRBJ1-1; D not certain. Deletions cut 10 bases from V and 0 bases from J, with 6 bases between. The CDR3 is made up of 11 amino acids. The germline V gene encodes CDR1 ENHRY and CDR2 SYGVKD.

V usage is TRBV6-5 and J usage is TRBJ1-1; weak D call: TRBD1 (6 bases). Trimming pared 6 bases from V and 2 bases from J, leaving 10 bases between. The V gene's germline CDR1 is MNHEY and CDR2 SVGAGI. The CDR3 length is 13 residues. Here the CDR3 reads CASRDRSNTEAFF. In DNA form, the CDR3 reads TGTGCCAGCAGGGACAGATCCAACACTGAAGCTTTCTTT.

V is TRBV19 and J is TRBJ2-3; the match to TRBD2 covers 14 bases. Germline CDR1 and CDR2: LNHDA and SQIVND (reference sequence). After removal of 3 bases from V and 2 bases from J, the junction contained 13 bases not matched to a gene. CDR3 size: 20 residues. CDR3 region: CASSINPWTSGRSNTDTQYF. The CDR3 bases are TGTGCCAGTAGTATCAACCCCTGGACTAGCGGGAGGAGTAACACAGATACGCAGTATTTT.

The genes are TRBV7-2 and TRBJ1-5, with 8 bases identical to TRBD1. Germline V gene data show CDR1 as SGHTA and CDR2 as FQGNSA. The CDR3 loop spans 17 amino acids. The V and J ends lost 0 bases and 3 bases, in that order; junction bases with no gene match: 7. The CDR3 region has the DNA TGTGCCAGCAGCTTAGCTCCCCAGGGGGCAGTCAATCAGCCCCAGCATTTT. Translated: CASSLAPQGAVNQPQHF. The variable domain in full, with the rest retrieved from reference TRBV7-2 and TRBJ1-5, is GAGVSQSPSNKVTEKGKDVELRCDPISGHTALYWYRQSLGQGLEFLIYFQGNSAPDKSGLPSDRFSAERTGGSVSTLTIQRTQQEDSAVYLCASSLAPQGAVNQPQHFGDGTRLSIL.